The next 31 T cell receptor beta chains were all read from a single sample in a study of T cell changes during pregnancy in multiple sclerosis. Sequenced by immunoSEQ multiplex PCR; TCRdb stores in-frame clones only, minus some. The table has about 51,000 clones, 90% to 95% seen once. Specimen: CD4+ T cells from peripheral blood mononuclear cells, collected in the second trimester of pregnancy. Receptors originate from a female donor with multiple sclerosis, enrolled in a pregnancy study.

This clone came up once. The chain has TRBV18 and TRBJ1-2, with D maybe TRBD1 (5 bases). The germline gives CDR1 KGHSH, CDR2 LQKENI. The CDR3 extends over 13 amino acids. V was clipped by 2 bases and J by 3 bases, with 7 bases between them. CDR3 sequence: CASSPATDYGYTF. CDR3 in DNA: TGTGCCAGCTCACCAGCGACAGACTATGGCTACACCTTC.

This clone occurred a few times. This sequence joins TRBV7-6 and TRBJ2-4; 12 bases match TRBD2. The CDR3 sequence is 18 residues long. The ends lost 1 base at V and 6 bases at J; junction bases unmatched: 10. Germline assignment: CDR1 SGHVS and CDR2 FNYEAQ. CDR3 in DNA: TGTGCCAGCAGCTTAGGTGGACTAGCGGGGAGGGCCCCAAACATTCAGTACTTC. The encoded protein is CASSLGGLAGRAPNIQYF.

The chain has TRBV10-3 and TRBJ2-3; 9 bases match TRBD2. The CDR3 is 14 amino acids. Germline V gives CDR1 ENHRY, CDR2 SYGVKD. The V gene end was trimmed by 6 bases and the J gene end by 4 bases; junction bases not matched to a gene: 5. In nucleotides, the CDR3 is TGTGCCATCAGAAGGGGACTAGCAGCAGATACGCAGTATTTT. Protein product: CAIRRGLAADTQYF.

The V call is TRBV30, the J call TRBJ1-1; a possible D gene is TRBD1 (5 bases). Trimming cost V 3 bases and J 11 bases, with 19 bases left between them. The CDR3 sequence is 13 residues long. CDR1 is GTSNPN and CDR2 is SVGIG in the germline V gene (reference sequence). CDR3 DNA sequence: TGTGCCTGGAGAGGCAGCCAGGGCTTCGAGGCTTTCTTT. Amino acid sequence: CAWRGSQGFEAFF.

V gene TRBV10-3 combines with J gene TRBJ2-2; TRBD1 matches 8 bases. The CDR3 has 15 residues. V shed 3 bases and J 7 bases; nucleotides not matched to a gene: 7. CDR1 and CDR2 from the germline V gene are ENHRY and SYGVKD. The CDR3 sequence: CAISDGRGQVGELFF. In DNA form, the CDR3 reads TGTGCCATCAGTGACGGCAGGGGGCAGGTCGGGGAGCTGTTTTTT.

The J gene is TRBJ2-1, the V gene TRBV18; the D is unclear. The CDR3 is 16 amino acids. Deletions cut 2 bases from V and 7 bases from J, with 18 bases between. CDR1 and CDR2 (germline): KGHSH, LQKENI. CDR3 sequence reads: CASSPIHVSGRNEQFF. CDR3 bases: TGTGCCAGCTCACCAATACATGTTTCCGGCAGGAATGAGCAGTTCTTC.

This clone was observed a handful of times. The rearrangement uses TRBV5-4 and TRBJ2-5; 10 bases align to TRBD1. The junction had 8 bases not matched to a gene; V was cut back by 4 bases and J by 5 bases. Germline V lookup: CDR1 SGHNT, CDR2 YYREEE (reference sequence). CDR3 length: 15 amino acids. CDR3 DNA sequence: TGTGCCAGCAGCGCCCAGACAGGGGGCGCGGAGACCCAGTACTTC. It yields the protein CASSAQTGGAETQYF.

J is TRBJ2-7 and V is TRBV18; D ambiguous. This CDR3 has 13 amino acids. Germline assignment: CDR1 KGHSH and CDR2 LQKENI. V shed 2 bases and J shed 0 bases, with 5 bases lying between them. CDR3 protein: CASSPAFSYEQYF. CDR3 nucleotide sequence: TGTGCCAGCTCACCAGCGTTCTCCTACGAGCAGTACTTC.

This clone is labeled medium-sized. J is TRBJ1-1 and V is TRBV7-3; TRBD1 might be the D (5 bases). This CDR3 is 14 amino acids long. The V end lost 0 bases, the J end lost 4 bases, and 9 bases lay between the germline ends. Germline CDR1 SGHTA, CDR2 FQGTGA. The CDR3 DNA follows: TGTGCCAGCAGCTTAACGGGGCTCGGCACTGAAGCTTTCTTT. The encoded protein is CASSLTGLGTEAFF. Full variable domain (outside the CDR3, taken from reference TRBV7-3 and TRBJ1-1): GAGVSQTPSNKVTEKGKYVELRCDPISGHTALYWYRQSLGQGPEFLIYFQGTGAADDSGLPNDRFFAVRPEGSVSTLKIQRTERGDSAVYLCASSLTGLGTEAFFGQGTRLTVV.

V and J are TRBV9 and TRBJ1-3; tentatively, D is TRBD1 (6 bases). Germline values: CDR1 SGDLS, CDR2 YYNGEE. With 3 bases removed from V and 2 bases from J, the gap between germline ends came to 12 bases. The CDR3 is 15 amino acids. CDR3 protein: CASSAGVGTGNTIYF. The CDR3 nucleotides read TGTGCCAGCAGCGCAGGGGTTGGAACTGGAAACACCATATATTTT.

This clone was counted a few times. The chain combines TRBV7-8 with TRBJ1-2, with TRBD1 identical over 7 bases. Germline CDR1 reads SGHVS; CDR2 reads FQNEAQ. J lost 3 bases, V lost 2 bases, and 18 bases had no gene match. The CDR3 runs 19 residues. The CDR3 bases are TGTGCCAGCAGCTTACGGAGCGTTAACAGGGGACAAATCGACTATGGCTACACCTTC. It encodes CASSLRSVNRGQIDYGYTF.

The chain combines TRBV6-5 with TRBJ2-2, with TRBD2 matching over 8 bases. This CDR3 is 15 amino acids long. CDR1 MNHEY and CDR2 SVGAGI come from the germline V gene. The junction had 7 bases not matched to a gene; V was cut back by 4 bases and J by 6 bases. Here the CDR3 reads CASSSGGVGSGELFF. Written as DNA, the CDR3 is TGTGCCAGCAGTTCGGGGGGGGTTGGTTCCGGGGAGCTGTTTTTT.

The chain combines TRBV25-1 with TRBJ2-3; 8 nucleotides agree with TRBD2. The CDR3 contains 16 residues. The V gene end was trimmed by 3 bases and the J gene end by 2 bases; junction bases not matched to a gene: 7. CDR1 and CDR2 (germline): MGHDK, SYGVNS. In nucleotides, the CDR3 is TGTGCCAGCAGTGATGGACGCGGGGGGCCCACAGATACGCAGTATTTT. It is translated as CASSDGRGGPTDTQYF. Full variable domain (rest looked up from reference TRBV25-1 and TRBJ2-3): EADIYQTPRYLVIGTGKKITLECSQTMGHDKMYWYQQDPGMELHLIHYSYGVNSTEKGDLSSESTVSRIRTEHFPLTLESARPSHTSQYLCASSDGRGGPTDTQYFGPGTRLTVL.

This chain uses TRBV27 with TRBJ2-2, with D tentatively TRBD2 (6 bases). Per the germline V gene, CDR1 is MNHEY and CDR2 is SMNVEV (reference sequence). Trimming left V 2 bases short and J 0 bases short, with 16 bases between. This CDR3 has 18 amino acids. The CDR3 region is CASSLRGAGVSNTGELFF. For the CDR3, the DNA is TGTGCCAGCAGTTTAAGGGGAGCGGGTGTATCGAACACCGGGGAGCTGTTTTTT.

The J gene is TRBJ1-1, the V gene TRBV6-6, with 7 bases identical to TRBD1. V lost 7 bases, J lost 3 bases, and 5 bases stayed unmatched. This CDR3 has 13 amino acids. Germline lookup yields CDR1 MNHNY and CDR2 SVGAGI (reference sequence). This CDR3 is CASTRRGYTEAFF. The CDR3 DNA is TGTGCCAGCACCCGCAGGGGGTACACTGAAGCTTTCTTT.

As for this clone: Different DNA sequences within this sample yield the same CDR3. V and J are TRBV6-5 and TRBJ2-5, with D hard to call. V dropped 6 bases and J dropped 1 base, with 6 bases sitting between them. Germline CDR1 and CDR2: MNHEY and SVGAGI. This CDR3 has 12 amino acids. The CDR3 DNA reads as TGTGCCAGCAGCTCCGGCCAAGAGACCCAGTACTTC. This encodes CASSSGQETQYF.

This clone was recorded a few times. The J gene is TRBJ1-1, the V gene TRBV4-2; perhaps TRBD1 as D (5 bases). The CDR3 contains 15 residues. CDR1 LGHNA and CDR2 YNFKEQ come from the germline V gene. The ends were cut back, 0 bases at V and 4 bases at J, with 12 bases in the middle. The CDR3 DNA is TGTGCCAGCAGCCAAGAAGGGCAGGGTCTCACTGAAGCTTTCTTT. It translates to CASSQEGQGLTEAFF.

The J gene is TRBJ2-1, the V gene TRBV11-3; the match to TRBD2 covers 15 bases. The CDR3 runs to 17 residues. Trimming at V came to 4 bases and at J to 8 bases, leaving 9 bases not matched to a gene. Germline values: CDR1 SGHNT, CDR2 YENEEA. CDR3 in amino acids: CASSSRTSGGALHEQFF. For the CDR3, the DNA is TGTGCCAGCAGCTCCAGGACTAGCGGGGGGGCCCTGCATGAGCAGTTCTTC.

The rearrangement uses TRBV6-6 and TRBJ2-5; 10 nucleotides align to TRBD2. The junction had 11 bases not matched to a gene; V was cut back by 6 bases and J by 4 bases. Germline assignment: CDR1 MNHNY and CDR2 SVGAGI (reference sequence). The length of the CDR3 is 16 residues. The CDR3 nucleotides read TGTGCCAGCAGCGGAGATTTAGCGGGGGGTTTAGAGACCCAGTACTTC. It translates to CASSGDLAGGLETQYF.

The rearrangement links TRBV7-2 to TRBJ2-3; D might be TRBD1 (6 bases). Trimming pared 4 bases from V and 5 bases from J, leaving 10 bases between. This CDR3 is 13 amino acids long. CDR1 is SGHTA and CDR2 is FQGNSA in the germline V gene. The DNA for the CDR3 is TGTGCCAGCAGCTACAGGGTTTTAGATACGCAGTATTTT. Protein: CASSYRVLDTQYF.

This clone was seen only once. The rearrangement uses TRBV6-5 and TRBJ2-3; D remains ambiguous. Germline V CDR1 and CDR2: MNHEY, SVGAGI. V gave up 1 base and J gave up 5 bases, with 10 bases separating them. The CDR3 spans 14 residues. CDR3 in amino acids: CASSYLPQRDTQYF. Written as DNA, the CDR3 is TGTGCCAGCAGTTACTTACCCCAGCGAGATACGCAGTATTTT.

The CDR3 is CASSNRDTLNQPQHF. In nucleotides, the CDR3 is TGTGCCAGCAGCAACCGGGACACACTCAATCAGCCCCAGCATTTT. The chain combines TRBV5-6 with TRBJ1-5; D possibly corresponds to TRBD1 (6 bases). The CDR3 is 15 residues long. From germline, CDR1 is SGHDT and CDR2 YYEEEE. V lost 4 bases to trimming and J lost 3 bases, with 14 bases between them.

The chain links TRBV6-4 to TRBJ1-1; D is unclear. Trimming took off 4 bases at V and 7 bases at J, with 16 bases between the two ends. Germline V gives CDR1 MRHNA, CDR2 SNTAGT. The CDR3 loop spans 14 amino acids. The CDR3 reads CASSGRTPGDEAFF. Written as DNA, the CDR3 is TGTGCCAGCAGTGGCCGTACACCCGGGGATGAAGCTTTCTTT.

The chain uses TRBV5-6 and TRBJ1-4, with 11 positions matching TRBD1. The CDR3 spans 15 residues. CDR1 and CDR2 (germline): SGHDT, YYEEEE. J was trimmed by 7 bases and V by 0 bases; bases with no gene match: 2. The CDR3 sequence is CASSLDGTGGEKLFF. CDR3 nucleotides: TGTGCCAGCAGCTTGGATGGGACAGGGGGTGAAAAACTGTTTTTT.

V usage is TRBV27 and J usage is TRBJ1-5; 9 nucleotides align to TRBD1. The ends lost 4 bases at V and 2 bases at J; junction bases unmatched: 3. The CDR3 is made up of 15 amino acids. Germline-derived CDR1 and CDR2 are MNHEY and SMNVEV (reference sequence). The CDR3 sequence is CASSWTGVGNQPQHF. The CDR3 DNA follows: TGTGCCAGCAGTTGGACAGGGGTTGGCAATCAGCCCCAGCATTTT.

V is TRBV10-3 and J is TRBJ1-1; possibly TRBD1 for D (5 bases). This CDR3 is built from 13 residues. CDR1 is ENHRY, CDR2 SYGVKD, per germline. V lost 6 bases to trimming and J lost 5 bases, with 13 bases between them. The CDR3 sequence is CAISRTTGTEAFF. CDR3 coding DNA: TGTGCCATCAGCCGAACTACAGGTACTGAAGCTTTCTTT.

The CDR3 DNA is TGTGCCAGCAGCTCCGCTAGCGGGGCTAGGAACACCGGGGAGCTGTTTTTT. Its protein is CASSSASGARNTGELFF. The V call is TRBV7-8, the J call TRBJ2-2, with 9 bases aligning to TRBD2. The CDR3 is 17 amino acids. The V gene end was trimmed by 4 bases and the J gene end by 1 base; junction bases not matched to a gene: 7. Per the germline V gene, CDR1 is SGHVS and CDR2 is FQNEAQ.

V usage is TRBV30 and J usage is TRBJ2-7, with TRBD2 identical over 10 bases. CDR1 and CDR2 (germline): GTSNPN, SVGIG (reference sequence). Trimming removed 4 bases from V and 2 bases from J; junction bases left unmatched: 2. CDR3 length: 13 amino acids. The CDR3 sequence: CAWKLAGPYEQYF. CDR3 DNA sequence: TGTGCCTGGAAACTAGCGGGGCCCTACGAGCAGTACTTC. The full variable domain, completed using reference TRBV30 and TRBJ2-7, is SQTIHQWPATLVQPVGSPLSLECTVEGTSNPNLYWYRQAAGRGLQLLFYSVGIGQISSEVPQNLSASRPQDRQFILSSKKLLLSDSGFYLCAWKLAGPYEQYFGPGTRLTVT.

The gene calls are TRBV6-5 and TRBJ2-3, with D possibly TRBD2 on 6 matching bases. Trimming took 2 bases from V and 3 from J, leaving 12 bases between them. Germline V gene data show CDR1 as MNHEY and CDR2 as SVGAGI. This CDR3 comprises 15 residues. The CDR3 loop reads CASSYARLVTDTQYF. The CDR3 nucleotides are TGTGCCAGCAGTTACGCGCGACTAGTTACAGATACGCAGTATTTT.

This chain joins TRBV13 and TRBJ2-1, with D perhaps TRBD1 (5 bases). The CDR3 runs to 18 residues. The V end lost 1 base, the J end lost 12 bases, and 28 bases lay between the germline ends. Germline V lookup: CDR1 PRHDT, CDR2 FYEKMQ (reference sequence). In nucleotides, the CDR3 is TGTGCCAGCAGCTTAGCCGGCCGCGTTGGGGCAGACCCAAATTCGCAGTTCTTC. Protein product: CASSLAGRVGADPNSQFF.

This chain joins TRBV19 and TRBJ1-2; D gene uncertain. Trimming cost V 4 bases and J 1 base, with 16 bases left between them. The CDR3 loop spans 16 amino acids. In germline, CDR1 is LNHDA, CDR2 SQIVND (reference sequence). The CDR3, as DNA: TGTGCCAGTAGTAATGGACCGGGAGGCAATAACTATGGCTACACCTTC. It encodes CASSNGPGGNNYGYTF.